Presented here are 5 T cell receptor beta chains from one specimen sequenced in a study of shared clonotypes between healthy human individuals. Sequencing was performed with immunoSEQ multiplex PCR; in TCRdb, only in-frame clones are kept and a portion is missing. Among approximately 940,000 clones listed, approximately 80% were seen once. The sequenced sample consisted of memory CD4+ T cells sorted from blood. Noted subset: CD45RA-negative fraction. Receptors were obtained from a man between 18 and 35 years old in good health.

This clone was counted a few times. The rearrangement links TRBV5-1 to TRBJ2-1, with 11 nucleotides matching TRBD2. The CDR3 has 15 amino acids. CDR1 SGHRS and CDR2 YFSETQ come from the germline V gene. V dropped 4 bases and J dropped 7; count of bases not matched to a gene: 7. Here the CDR3 reads CASSATSGTWNEQFF. The CDR3 region has the DNA TGCGCCAGCAGCGCGACTAGCGGGACGTGGAATGAGCAGTTCTTC.

The rearrangement links TRBV18 to TRBJ2-4; D may be TRBD2 (6 bases). The V and J ends lost 2 bases and 2 bases respectively, with 16 bases between them. The CDR3 length is 17 residues. Per germline, CDR1 KGHSH and CDR2 LQKENI. As DNA, the CDR3 is TGTGCCAGCTCACCAAGGACGGGAGACCCTACCAAAAACATTCAGTACTTC. It specifies CASSPRTGDPTKNIQYF.

The gene calls are TRBV10-3 and TRBJ1-2, with D tentatively TRBD1 (5 bases). The germline gives CDR1 ENHRY, CDR2 SYGVKD. With 0 bases removed from V and 4 bases from J, the gap between germline ends came to 12 bases. The CDR3 sequence is 15 residues long. This chain's CDR3 is CAISESGRESYGYTF. CDR3 nucleotides: TGTGCCATCAGTGAGTCAGGCAGGGAGTCCTATGGCTACACCTTC.

V and J are TRBV6-6 and TRBJ2-1; TRBD2 agrees at 13 bases. The V and J ends lost 10 bases and 4 bases, in that order; junction bases with no gene match: 10. This CDR3 is 16 amino acids long. CDR1 and CDR2 (germline): MNHNY, SVGAGI (reference sequence). The CDR3 bases are TGTGCCACCAAAGGACAGGGACTAGCGGGATACAATGAGCAGTTCTTC. Amino acid sequence: CATKGQGLAGYNEQFF.

The chain is built from TRBV7-9 and TRBJ1-1; D may be TRBD1 (5 bases). Germline CDR1 SEHNR, CDR2 FQNEAQ (reference sequence). The V end lost 5 bases, the J end lost 4 bases, and 14 bases lay between the germline ends. This CDR3 is built from 14 residues. In DNA, the CDR3 is TGTGCCAGCAGCGTACAGGACGGTAGCACTGAAGCTTTCTTT. Translating it yields CASSVQDGSTEAFF.